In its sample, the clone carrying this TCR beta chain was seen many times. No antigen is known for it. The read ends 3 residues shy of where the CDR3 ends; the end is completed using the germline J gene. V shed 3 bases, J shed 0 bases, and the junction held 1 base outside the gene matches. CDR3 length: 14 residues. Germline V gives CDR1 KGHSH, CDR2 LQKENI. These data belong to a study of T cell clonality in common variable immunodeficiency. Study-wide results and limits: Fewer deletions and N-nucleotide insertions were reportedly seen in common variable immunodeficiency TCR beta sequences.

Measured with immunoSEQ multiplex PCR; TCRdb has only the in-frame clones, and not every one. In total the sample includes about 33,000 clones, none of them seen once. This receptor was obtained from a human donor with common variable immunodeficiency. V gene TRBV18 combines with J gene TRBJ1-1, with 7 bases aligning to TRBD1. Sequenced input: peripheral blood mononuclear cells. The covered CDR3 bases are TGTGCCAGCTCACCGGACAGGATGAACACTGAA. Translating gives CASSPDRMNTE. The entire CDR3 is CASSPDRMNTEAFF.